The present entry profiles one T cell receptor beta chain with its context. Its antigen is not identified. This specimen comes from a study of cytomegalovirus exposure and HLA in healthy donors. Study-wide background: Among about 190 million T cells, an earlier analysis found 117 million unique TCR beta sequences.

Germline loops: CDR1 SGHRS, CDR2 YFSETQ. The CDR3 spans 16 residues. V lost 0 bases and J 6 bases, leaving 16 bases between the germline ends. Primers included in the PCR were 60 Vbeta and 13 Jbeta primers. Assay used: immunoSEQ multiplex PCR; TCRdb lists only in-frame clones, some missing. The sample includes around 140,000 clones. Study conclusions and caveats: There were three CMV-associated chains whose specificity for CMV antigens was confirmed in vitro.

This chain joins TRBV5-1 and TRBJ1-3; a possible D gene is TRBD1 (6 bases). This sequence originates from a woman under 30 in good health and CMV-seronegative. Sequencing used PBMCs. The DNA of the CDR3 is TGCGCCAGCAGCTTGGAAGGGGGGGCTCGGGCAAACACCATATATTTT. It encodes CASSLEGGARANTIYF.